This entry concerns a single TCR beta chain. Its specificity is unknown. Generated by immunoSEQ multiplex PCR, the TCRdb table keeps only in-frame clones and is missing some. The repertoire has 100,000 to 140,000 clones, around nine tenths of them found once; the top ten carry under 25%. CDR1 SGHNT and CDR2 YYREEE come from the germline V gene (reference sequence). Trimming took off 6 bases at V and 1 base at J, with 13 bases between the two ends. The CDR3 is 14 residues long. The data derive from a study of T cell responses to AZD1222 COVID-19 vaccine. Overall study context: Analyses pooled second doses at about 4 or about 12 weeks.

Study observations and caveats: The donor group comprised mostly white British people and more females; the analysis possibly underestimated clonal diversity.

This receptor was taken from an adult in good health. V usage is TRBV5-4 and J usage is TRBJ1-1; D unclear. Sequencing was performed on peripheral blood, taken on day 0 of AZD1222 vaccination. The CDR3 here is CASTPRVENTEAFF. CDR3 coding DNA: TGTGCCAGCACCCCTAGGGTAGAGAACACTGAAGCTTTCTTT.